This paragraph covers one TCR beta chain sequence. The CDR3 has 18 residues. Germline lookup yields CDR1 GTSNPN and CDR2 SVGIG (reference sequence). V gave up 3 bases and J gave up 3 bases, with 26 bases separating them. Using immunoSEQ multiplex PCR, the repertoire was profiled, and TCRdb retains in-frame clones only, with some absent. The table shows approximately 51,000 clones, with 93% occurring only once. This specimen belongs to a study of T cell changes during pregnancy in multiple sclerosis. The sequence came from a female donor with multiple sclerosis, enrolled in a pregnancy study. This chain connects TRBV30 to TRBJ1-1, with a tentative D call TRBD1 (5 bases). Specimen: peripheral blood, collected in the second trimester of pregnancy. The CDR3 DNA sequence: TGTGCCTGGAGACATCCAGGGCTCGAACCCTCGCCTGACACTGAAGCTTTCTTT. Translated: CAWRHPGLEPSPDTEAFF. The complete variable domain, with remaining parts taken from reference TRBV30 and TRBJ1-1, reads SQTIHQWPATLVQPVGSPLSLECTVEGTSNPNLYWYRQAAGRGLQLLFYSVGIGQISSEVPQNLSASRPQDRQFILSSKKLLLSDSGFYLCAWRHPGLEPSPDTEAFFGQGTRLTVV.